The clone carrying this T cell receptor (beta chain) has more than one count but fewer than ten. The sample belongs to a study of T-cell memory formation after mild COVID-19. V gave up 2 bases and J gave up 7 bases, with 14 bases separating them. The CDR3 extends over 14 amino acids. Germline assignment: CDR1 SQVTM and CDR2 ANQGSEA. A single record per CDR3 protein comes from TCRdb applying MiXCR to the 5' RACE reads. The table lists fewer than 250,000 distinct CDR3 sequences, more than 25% of them singletons, with about an eighth in the top ten. The sequenced sample consisted of PBMCs or a T cell subset sorted from them (not recorded which). The chain recombines TRBV29-1 with TRBJ2-2; no definite D call. This TCR was recovered from an adult woman who had mild COVID-19 (a few samples of this study predate the infection). Cell type and time point are not known. CDR3 region: CSVELPFSGGELFF. CDR3 DNA sequence: TGCAGCGTTGAACTCCCTTTTTCAGGCGGGGAGCTGTTTTTT.